The next 27 T cell receptor beta chains were all read from a single sample in a study of preoperative IRX-2 immunotherapy in early breast cancer. Profiled with immunoSEQ multiplex PCR; TCRdb holds only in-frame clones, not every one. Of approximately 13,000 clones in the sample, approximately 91% were seen once. The treatment here: preoperative locoregional IRX-2 cytokine immunotherapy. Sampling took place from a patient treated with IRX-2 immunotherapy. The receptors come from a human donor with breast cancer.

The sample holds a few counts of this clone. The J gene is TRBJ2-2, the V gene TRBV7-9, with D uncertain. The germline V gene has CDR1 SEHNR and CDR2 FQNEAQ (reference sequence). Between the trimmed V and J ends, which lost 2 bases and 7 bases, there was a span of 17 bases. The CDR3 runs to 16 residues. The CDR3 protein is CASSLTASSLFGELFF. CDR3 coding DNA: TGTGCCAGCAGCTTAACAGCGTCGTCCCTTTTCGGGGAGCTGTTTTTT.

This rearrangement joins TRBV10-3 to TRBJ1-6; D unresolved. The V end lost 10 bases, the J end lost 11 bases, and 18 bases lay between the germline ends. CDR1 ENHRY and CDR2 SYGVKD come from the germline V gene. CDR3 length: 13 residues. CDR3 nucleotides: TGTGCCACTCATACAAGGACCAGGACACCCCTCCACTTT. This encodes CATHTRTRTPLHF.

The chain combines TRBV28 with TRBJ1-6; 10 bases are a match to TRBD1. Looked up from germline, CDR1 is MDHEN and CDR2 is SYDVKM. This CDR3 is 17 amino acids long. Losses at the gene ends were 2 bases for V and 7 bases for J; bases not matched to a gene: 8. The CDR3 loop reads CASSLATPDRGNSPLHF. The CDR3 nucleotides are TGTGCCAGCAGTTTAGCTACCCCGGACAGGGGGAATTCACCCCTCCACTTT.

The V call is TRBV5-1, the J call TRBJ2-7; TRBD2 matches at 8 bases. V shed 4 bases, J shed 5 bases, and the junction held 8 bases outside the gene matches. This CDR3 comprises 14 residues. Germline loops: CDR1 SGHRS, CDR2 YFSETQ. CDR3: CASSPGGTRDEQYF. In DNA, the CDR3 is TGCGCCAGCAGCCCCGGCGGGACTAGGGACGAGCAGTACTTC.

This chain joins TRBV5-1 and TRBJ2-5; TRBD1 agrees at 7 bases. V lost 0 bases to trimming and J lost 3 bases; unmatched junction nucleotides: 2. There are 14 residues in the CDR3. In germline, CDR1 is SGHRS, CDR2 YFSETQ. The CDR3, as DNA: TGCGCCAGCAGCTTGGGACAGGGAAAAGAGACCCAGTACTTC. Its protein product is CASSLGQGKETQYF.

The sample holds a few counts of this clone. This chain uses TRBV21-1 with TRBJ2-7; the D call in the table, TRBD2, was not verified against the DNA. TRBV21-1 is an annotated pseudogene. There are 18 residues in the CDR3. CDR3 bases: TGTGCCAGCAGCTCCCGCAGGCCTAGCGGGGGGGCCAACTACGAGCAGTACTTC. Protein product: CASSSRRPSGGANYEQYF.

The chain carries TRBV28 and TRBJ2-7, with D possibly being TRBD1 (5 bases). V lost 10 bases to trimming and J lost 3 bases, with 16 bases between them. This CDR3 is built from 13 residues. Germline values: CDR1 MDHEN, CDR2 SYDVKM. This CDR3 is CATRTPRGYEQYF. The CDR3 DNA follows: TGTGCCACCCGAACCCCTAGGGGCTACGAGCAGTACTTC.

V usage is TRBV10-3 and J usage is TRBJ2-2, with TRBD2 identical over 9 bases. Germline V gives CDR1 ENHRY, CDR2 SYGVKD. Trimming took 6 bases from V and 3 from J; bases not matched to a gene: 8. The CDR3 extends over 16 amino acids. CDR3 sequence (DNA): TGTGCCATCAGGACTGGCGGGGGGGAATACACCGGGGAGCTGTTTTTT. Its protein is CAIRTGGGEYTGELFF.

This chain connects TRBV7-8 to TRBJ1-1, with a possible D match to TRBD1 (5 bases). The germline V gene encodes CDR1 SGHVS and CDR2 FQNEAQ. This CDR3 comprises 15 residues. V was trimmed by 0 bases and J by 0 bases, leaving 8 bases between them. The CDR3 spells CASSLAQGMNTEAFF. DNA of the CDR3: TGTGCCAGCAGCTTAGCGCAGGGTATGAACACTGAAGCTTTCTTT.

The V and J genes are TRBV5-1 and TRBJ1-1, with D unclear. Trimming left V 1 base short and J 1 base short, with 11 bases between. CDR1 is SGHRS, CDR2 YFSETQ, per germline. The length of the CDR3 is 15 residues. CDR3 loop: CASSLTANTNTEAFF. In DNA, the CDR3 is TGCGCCAGCAGCTTGACAGCAAATACGAACACTGAAGCTTTCTTT. Variable domain in full (rest from reference TRBV5-1 and TRBJ1-1): KAGVTQTPRYLIKTRGQQVTLSCSPISGHRSVSWYQQTPGQGLQFLFEYFSETQRNKGNFPGRFSGRQFSNSRSEMNVSTLELGDSALYLCASSLTANTNTEAFFGQGTRLTVV.

The rearrangement uses TRBV18 and TRBJ1-5; D is ambiguous. The CDR3 totals 13 residues. CDR1 is KGHSH, CDR2 LQKENI, per germline. V lost 3 bases and J 6 bases, leaving 9 bases between the germline ends. In nucleotides, the CDR3 is TGTGCCAGCTCACCGGGGAAGGGTCAGCCCCAGCATTTT. This gives the protein CASSPGKGQPQHF.

J is TRBJ1-1 and V is TRBV5-6; D gene unclear. This CDR3 has 14 residues. Germline V gene sequence: CDR1 SGHDT, CDR2 YYEEEE. The V gene lost 4 bases and the J gene lost 4 bases, with 14 bases spanning the gap. CDR3 residues: CASSDTGRTTEAFF. The CDR3 DNA follows: TGTGCCAGCAGCGACACCGGACGTACCACTGAAGCTTTCTTT.

This chain connects TRBV29-1 to TRBJ2-2, with a tentative D call TRBD1 (6 bases). The V gene's germline CDR1 is SQVTM and CDR2 ANQGSEA. The CDR3 totals 13 residues. The CDR3 loop reads CSAGTQNTGELFF. CDR3 DNA sequence: TGCAGTGCCGGGACACAGAACACCGGGGAGCTGTTTTTT.

V gene TRBV11-2 combines with J gene TRBJ1-2, with TRBD1 identical over 7 bases. The germline gives CDR1 SGHAT, CDR2 FQNNGV. CDR3 size: 13 residues. Trimming cost V 7 bases and J 6 bases; bases outside gene matches: 8. The CDR3, as DNA: TGTGCCAGCACGACAGGGTCTAGGGATGGCTACACCTTC. It translates to CASTTGSRDGYTF.

V gene TRBV30 combines with J gene TRBJ1-5; TRBD1 agrees at 7 bases. The J segment lost 8 bases and the V segment lost 5 bases, leaving 9 bases of the junction unmatched. Per the germline V gene, CDR1 is GTSNPN and CDR2 is SVGIG (reference sequence). The CDR3 totals 13 residues. CDR3 nucleotide sequence: TGTGCCTGGGATCGACAGGGTAACGAGCCCCAGCATTTT. Translated, it gives CAWDRQGNEPQHF. Variable domain in full (rest from reference TRBV30 and TRBJ1-5): SQTIHQWPATLVQPVGSPLSLECTVEGTSNPNLYWYRQAAGRGLQLLFYSVGIGQISSEVPQNLSASRPQDRQFILSSKKLLLSDSGFYLCAWDRQGNEPQHFGDGTRLSIL.

This chain joins TRBV10-3 and TRBJ1-3; D uncertain. Between the trimmed V and J ends, which lost 2 bases and 2 bases, there was a span of 13 bases. CDR1 and CDR2 (germline): ENHRY, SYGVKD. The CDR3 is made up of 16 amino acids. CDR3 bases: TGTGCCATCAGTGAGCTCACGGGAGGGACTGGAAACACCATATATTTT. Translated: CAISELTGGTGNTIYF.

V and J are TRBV14 and TRBJ2-7; D is unresolved. Germline CDR1 reads SGHDN; CDR2 reads FVKESK. The CDR3 contains 15 residues. V lost 2 bases to trimming and J lost 6 bases, with 17 bases between them. CDR3 coding DNA: TGTGCCAGCAGCCAACTTATCGCTCCCTTCGGCGAGCAGTACGTC. Protein product: CASSQLIAPFGEQYV.

The chain employs TRBV7-3 and TRBJ1-6, with D possibly matching TRBD1 (5 bases). The CDR3 is 14 residues long. Germline V CDR1 and CDR2: SGHTA, FQGTGA. Trimming took off 2 bases at V and 8 bases at J, with 10 bases between the two ends. The CDR3 spells CASSLRGADSPLHF. The CDR3 DNA follows: TGTGCCAGCAGCTTACGGGGCGCGGATTCACCCCTCCACTTT. The variable domain in full, with the rest retrieved from reference TRBV7-3 and TRBJ1-6, is GAGVSQTPSNKVTEKGKYVELRCDPISGHTALYWYRQSLGQGPEFLIYFQGTGAADDSGLPNDRFFAVRPEGSVSTLKIQRTERGDSAVYLCASSLRGADSPLHFGNGTRLTVT.

The chain is built from TRBV9 and TRBJ1-4; D is unclear. Germline CDR1 reads SGDLS; CDR2 reads YYNGEE. This CDR3 comprises 15 residues. The V gene lost 0 bases and the J gene lost 0 bases, with 6 bases spanning the gap. The CDR3 DNA sequence: TGTGCCAGCAGCGTAGCGTCAGCAACTAATGAAAAACTGTTTTTT. Amino acid sequence: CASSVASATNEKLFF.

This clone showed up just once. This rearrangement joins TRBV7-8 to TRBJ1-3; maybe TRBD1 (6 bases). Trimming took 2 bases from V and 2 from J, leaving 10 bases between them. The germline CDR1 and CDR2 sequences are SGHVS and FQNEAQ. CDR3 size: 15 residues. Written as DNA, the CDR3 is TGTGCCAGCAGCTTATTCGCAGGGGCTGGAAACACCATATATTTT. Its translation: CASSLFAGAGNTIYF.

This chain links TRBV5-1 with TRBJ2-3; D possibly corresponds to TRBD1 (5 bases). V dropped 0 bases and J dropped 2 bases, with 13 bases sitting between them. CDR3 length equals 16 residues. CDR1 and CDR2 from the germline V gene are SGHRS and YFSETQ. CDR3 DNA: TGCGCCAGCAGCTTGGAGGGGTACCACTACACAGATACGCAGTATTTT. It yields the protein CASSLEGYHYTDTQYF.

This rearrangement joins TRBV5-4 to TRBJ1-1; D gene uncertain. CDR3 size: 14 residues. V lost 0 bases to trimming and J lost 0 bases, with 6 bases between them. Germline loops: CDR1 SGHNT, CDR2 YYREEE (reference sequence). CDR3 bases: TGTGCCAGCAGCTTGGAACAGATGAACACTGAAGCTTTCTTT. Residues: CASSLEQMNTEAFF.

Only one count was recorded for this clone. The rearrangement joins TRBV30 to TRBJ2-5; TRBD2 aligns across 8 bases. Germline CDR1 and CDR2: GTSNPN and SVGIG (reference sequence). The trim removed 4 bases at V and 6 bases at J, leaving 13 bases unmatched. CDR3 length equals 15 residues. Here the CDR3 reads CAWTHLRGGRKTQYF. In DNA, the CDR3 is TGTGCCTGGACCCATCTACGGGGGGGCCGGAAGACCCAGTACTTC.

V and J are TRBV7-2 and TRBJ2-3; TRBD2 agrees at 7 bases. There are 15 residues in the CDR3. V was pared by 2 bases and J by 5 bases, with 7 bases of the junction left unmatched. Germline V gives CDR1 SGHTA, CDR2 FQGNSA. Here the CDR3 reads CASSLQASGQDTQYF. CDR3 in DNA: TGTGCCAGCAGCTTACAGGCTAGCGGTCAAGATACGCAGTATTTT.

The rearrangement joins TRBV6-5 to TRBJ2-7; D is unclear. This CDR3 is built from 16 residues. The V gene lost 0 bases and the J gene lost 2 bases, with 14 bases spanning the gap. Germline lookup yields CDR1 MNHEY and CDR2 SVGAGI. The DNA for the CDR3 is TGTGCCAGCAGTTACTCGGTCGGTCGCAGTGCCTACGAGCAGTACTTC. Translating it yields CASSYSVGRSAYEQYF.

The chain is built from TRBV18 and TRBJ2-7; 11 positions agree with TRBD2. The trim removed 4 bases at V and 1 base at J, leaving 3 bases unmatched. The CDR3 has 15 residues. From germline, CDR1 is KGHSH and CDR2 LQKENI. CDR3 region: CASSLTSGGSYEQYF. The CDR3 region has the DNA TGTGCCAGCTCACTAACTAGCGGGGGTTCCTACGAGCAGTACTTC.

This rearrangement joins TRBV5-1 to TRBJ2-5; D possibly matches TRBD1 or TRBD2 (5 bases each). This CDR3 region has 15 residues. Germline loops: CDR1 SGHRS, CDR2 YFSETQ. Trimming left V 5 bases short and J 5 bases short, with 19 bases between. For the CDR3, the DNA is TGCGCCAGCAGTCTTGGTCGAGGGGTCCGGGAGACCCAGTACTTC. Translation: CASSLGRGVRETQYF. The entire variable domain, with the rest obtained from reference TRBV5-1 and TRBJ2-5, is as follows: KAGVTQTPRYLIKTRGQQVTLSCSPISGHRSVSWYQQTPGQGLQFLFEYFSETQRNKGNFPGRFSGRQFSNSRSEMNVSTLELGDSALYLCASSLGRGVRETQYFGPGTRLLVL.